The 19 T cell receptor beta chains below were found in one sample sequenced in a study of cytomegalovirus exposure and HLA in healthy donors. PCR was performed using 60 Vbeta and 13 Jbeta primers. Profiled with immunoSEQ multiplex PCR; TCRdb holds only in-frame clones, not every one. The profile covers about 180,000 clones, with roughly 78% appearing a single time and around 0.74% taken by the ten largest. Material: PBMCs. These receptors were obtained from a woman between 40 and 50 years old in good health and CMV-seronegative.

This chain joins TRBV7-3 and TRBJ2-7; 10 bases line up with TRBD2. The V gene's germline CDR1 is SGHTA and CDR2 FQGTGA. V dropped 7 bases and J dropped 1; count of bases not matched to a gene: 16. The CDR3 length is 18 residues. The CDR3 nucleotides are TGTGCCAGCAACATGGGGCGTCTAGCGGGAGAAAGGTCCTACGAGCAGTACTTC. It is translated as CASNMGRLAGERSYEQYF. The full variable domain, with the rest looked up from reference TRBV7-3 and TRBJ2-7, is GAGVSQTPSNKVTEKGKYVELRCDPISGHTALYWYRQSLGQGPEFLIYFQGTGAADDSGLPNDRFFAVRPEGSVSTLKIQRTERGDSAVYLCASNMGRLAGERSYEQYFGPGTRLTVT.

The CDR3: CASTGLAGVPNEQYF. The CDR3 coding sequence is TGTGCCAGCACGGGACTAGCGGGAGTTCCGAACGAGCAGTACTTC. This chain links TRBV28 with TRBJ2-7; the match to TRBD2 covers 14 bases. V dropped 7 bases and J dropped 5; count of bases not matched to a gene: 7. From germline, CDR1 is MDHEN and CDR2 SYDVKM. The CDR3 extends over 15 amino acids.

The chain recombines TRBV5-1 with TRBJ2-3; TRBD1 matches 8 bases. With V trimmed by 0 bases and J by 4 bases, 1 base remained unmatched. Germline loops: CDR1 SGHRS, CDR2 YFSETQ. The CDR3 runs 14 residues. In DNA form, the CDR3 reads TGCGCCAGCAGCTTGGTGGACAGGGCAGATACGCAGTATTTT. This sequence encodes CASSLVDRADTQYF.

V usage is TRBV19 and J usage is TRBJ2-2, with 8 bases aligning to TRBD2. Trimming cost V 5 bases and J 3 bases; bases outside gene matches: 5. Per germline, CDR1 LNHDA and CDR2 SQIVND (reference sequence). The CDR3 is 15 residues long. The CDR3 sequence: CASSGAGGYTGELFF. As DNA, the CDR3 is TGTGCCAGTAGTGGGGCGGGAGGTTACACCGGGGAGCTGTTTTTT.

The chain couples TRBV19 to TRBJ2-7; possible D gene TRBD1, 6 bases. Trimming removed 3 bases from V and 0 bases from J, with 12 bases in between. The length of the CDR3 is 15 residues. From germline, CDR1 is LNHDA and CDR2 SQIVND (reference sequence). The CDR3, as DNA: TGTGCCAGTAGTATTTCGGGACAAAGCTCCTACGAGCAGTACTTC. It is translated as CASSISGQSSYEQYF.

V and J are TRBV5-6 and TRBJ2-7; D may be TRBD2 (5 bases). V was pared by 2 bases and J by 6 bases, with 6 bases between. The CDR3 contains 11 residues. CDR1 SGHDT and CDR2 YYEEEE come from the germline V gene. The CDR3 sequence is CASSFEGEQYF. CDR3 DNA sequence: TGTGCCAGCAGCTTTGAGGGCGAGCAGTACTTC. Drawing the rest from reference TRBV5-6 and TRBJ2-7, the complete variable domain is DAGVTQSPTHLIKTRGQQVTLRCSPKSGHDTVSWYQQALGQGPQFIFQYYEEEERQRGNFPDRFSGHQFPNYSSELNVNALLLGDSALYLCASSFEGEQYFGPGTRLTVT.

The V and J genes are TRBV4-1 and TRBJ2-3; TRBD2 agrees at 9 bases. Trimming took 1 base from V and 1 from J; bases not matched to a gene: 9. CDR3 length equals 18 residues. The V gene's germline CDR1 is MGHRA and CDR2 YSYEKL. This CDR3 is CASSQGREGRWGTDTQYF. CDR3 coding DNA: TGCGCCAGCAGCCAAGGGCGGGAGGGCCGATGGGGCACAGATACGCAGTATTTT.

The chain couples TRBV6-1 to TRBJ1-2; D unresolved. Deletions cut 6 bases from V and 2 bases from J, with 10 bases between. This CDR3 comprises 13 residues. The germline gives CDR1 MNHNS, CDR2 SASEGT. The DNA of the CDR3 is TGTGCCAGCAGACGGACTGAAAACTATGGCTACACCTTC. Translated: CASRRTENYGYTF.

The chain links TRBV7-6 to TRBJ1-5; 8 nucleotides match TRBD1. The CDR3 contains 14 residues. V lost 4 bases to trimming and J lost 9 bases; unmatched junction nucleotides: 8. From germline, CDR1 is SGHVS and CDR2 FNYEAQ. The CDR3 spells CASSSGQGSGPQHF. The CDR3 DNA sequence: TGTGCCAGCAGCTCAGGACAGGGTTCAGGGCCCCAGCATTTT.

The chain couples TRBV5-1 to TRBJ2-7; D is possibly TRBD2 (5 bases). Per germline, CDR1 SGHRS and CDR2 YFSETQ. There are 15 residues in the CDR3. The V end was cut by 0 bases, the J end by 2 bases, with 12 bases between. The CDR3 loop reads CASSLDGNGPYEQYF. The CDR3, as DNA: TGCGCCAGCAGCTTGGACGGGAACGGCCCCTACGAGCAGTACTTC.

The chain joins TRBV7-2 to TRBJ2-7, with D possibly being TRBD1 (5 bases). The CDR3 contains 14 residues. Germline V CDR1 and CDR2: SGHTA, FQGNSA. The V end was cut by 0 bases, the J end by 3 bases, with 9 bases between. CDR3 nucleotide sequence: TGTGCCAGCAGCTTAGCGGGGCCCCTCTACGAGCAGTACTTC. Encoded protein: CASSLAGPLYEQYF.

CDR3 nucleotides: TGTGCCAGCAGCACCAGGGACAGTTCGTACGGCTACACCTTC. Amino acids: CASSTRDSSYGYTF. The chain is built from TRBV28 and TRBJ1-2; 7 bases line up with TRBD1. CDR3 length: 14 amino acids. V gave up 6 bases and J gave up 8 bases; unmatched junction bases: 12. Per the germline V gene, CDR1 is MDHEN and CDR2 is SYDVKM.

The chain links TRBV5-1 to TRBJ2-3, with D possibly matching TRBD2 (6 bases). V lost 5 bases and J 0 bases, leaving 10 bases between the germline ends. Germline-derived CDR1 and CDR2 are SGHRS and YFSETQ. This CDR3 has 14 residues. CDR3 sequence (DNA): TGCGCCAGCAGGCGGGCGGGGAGCACAGATACGCAGTATTTT. Protein product: CASRRAGSTDTQYF.

The chain joins TRBV7-9 to TRBJ2-1; 8 bases fit TRBD2. Germline lookup yields CDR1 SEHNR and CDR2 FQNEAQ (reference sequence). J was trimmed by 6 bases and V by 5 bases; bases with no gene match: 3. This CDR3 is 13 amino acids long. CDR3 bases: TGTGCCAGCAGCGAAGGACTAGCCAATGAGCAGTTCTTC. It translates to CASSEGLANEQFF.

This clone occurred once. V usage is TRBV19 and J usage is TRBJ2-1; D is ambiguous. This CDR3 region has 15 residues. V lost 6 bases and J 8 bases, leaving 20 bases between the germline ends. CDR1 is LNHDA and CDR2 is SQIVND in the germline V gene (reference sequence). CDR3 bases: TGTGCCAGTAGCATCTTCGGAGTGGCCGTGGATGAGCAGTTCTTC. Translated: CASSIFGVAVDEQFF.

The chain combines TRBV30 with TRBJ2-3, with 11 bases lining up with TRBD2. From germline, CDR1 is GTSNPN and CDR2 SVGIG (reference sequence). This CDR3 has 14 residues. The trim removed 5 bases at V and 2 bases at J, leaving 3 bases unmatched. The CDR3 sequence: CAWQTSGITDTQYF. The DNA of the CDR3 is TGTGCCTGGCAGACTAGCGGGATCACAGATACGCAGTATTTT.

In this sample, this clone turned up once. The rearrangement links TRBV5-1 to TRBJ2-5; 7 bases agree with TRBD1. Germline trimming cut 3 bases from V and 5 bases from J; bases unmatched to any gene: 10. Germline V lookup: CDR1 SGHRS, CDR2 YFSETQ. This CDR3 is built from 15 residues. CDR3 DNA sequence: TGCGCCAGCAGCTCGGGCTTAGGGGGCGTGGAGACCCAGTACTTC. Translation gives CASSSGLGGVETQYF. The full variable domain, rest sourced from reference TRBV5-1 and TRBJ2-5, is KAGVTQTPRYLIKTRGQQVTLSCSPISGHRSVSWYQQTPGQGLQFLFEYFSETQRNKGNFPGRFSGRQFSNSRSEMNVSTLELGDSALYLCASSSGLGGVETQYFGPGTRLLVL.

The CDR3 here is CASSHNSRGDTQYF. The CDR3 bases are TGTGCCAGCAGTCACAACTCCCGGGGGGATACGCAGTATTTT. This rearrangement joins TRBV6-5 to TRBJ2-3; tentative D call: TRBD2 (6 bases). Germline CDR1 reads MNHEY; CDR2 reads SVGAGI. V lost 5 bases and J lost 6, with 15 bases in between. CDR3 length: 14 amino acids.

V usage is TRBV27 and J usage is TRBJ1-2; D remains ambiguous. The CDR3 loop spans 15 amino acids. Germline loops: CDR1 MNHEY, CDR2 SMNVEV (reference sequence). V lost 5 bases and J lost 4, with 17 bases in between. The CDR3 DNA reads TGTGCCAGCAGTCCAAACGGGGTAGGGCCCTATGGCTACACCTTC. Translation gives CASSPNGVGPYGYTF.